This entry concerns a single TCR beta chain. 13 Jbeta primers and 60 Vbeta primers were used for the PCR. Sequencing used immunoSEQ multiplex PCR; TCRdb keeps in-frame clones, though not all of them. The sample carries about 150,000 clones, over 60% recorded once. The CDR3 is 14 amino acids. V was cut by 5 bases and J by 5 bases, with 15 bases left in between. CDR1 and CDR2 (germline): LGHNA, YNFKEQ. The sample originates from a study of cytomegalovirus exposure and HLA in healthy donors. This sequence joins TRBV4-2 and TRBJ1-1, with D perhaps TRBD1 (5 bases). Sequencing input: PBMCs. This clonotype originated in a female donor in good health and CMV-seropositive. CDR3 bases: TGTGCCAGCAGCACTATATCTGGGGGGACTGAAGCTTTCTTT. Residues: CASSTISGGTEAFF.